One and the same sample provided the 27 T cell receptor beta chains below, sequenced in a study of neurological immune-mediated disorders. TCRdb re-analysed the 5' RACE reads in MiXCR, keeping a single row per CDR3 protein. The table lists about 33,000 distinct CDR3 sequences, 10% to 15% of them singletons. Time point indicated: longitudinal time-point 2. The sample was PBMCs. The source of these receptors is a woman in her thirties or forties in good health.

In its sample, this clonotype was seen many times. The V and J genes are TRBV15 and TRBJ2-1; possibly TRBD2 for D (6 bases). This CDR3 spans 15 amino acids. The V gene lost 5 bases and the J gene lost 1 base, with 12 bases spanning the gap. The germline gives CDR1 LNHNV, CDR2 YYDKDF (reference sequence). In nucleotides, the CDR3 is TGTGCCACCAGCCCCGGGAGCGAATCCTACAATGAGCAGTTCTTC. Its translation is CATSPGSESYNEQFF.

This clonotype was detected ten times or more. V usage is TRBV5-1 and J usage is TRBJ2-3; D not certain. CDR1 SGHRS and CDR2 YFSETQ come from the germline V gene. The CDR3 has 15 amino acids. V lost 3 bases and J 0 bases, leaving 11 bases between the germline ends. The CDR3 DNA reads as TGCGCCAGCAGCTGGCCCTTGCGGAGCACAGATACGCAGTATTTT. Protein product: CASSWPLRSTDTQYF.

This clonotype is medium-sized within its sample. The genes are TRBV4-3 and TRBJ1-6, with no clear D. CDR3 size: 20 residues. CDR1 is LGHNA and CDR2 is YSLEER in the germline V gene. Trimming left V 0 bases short and J 0 bases short, with 18 bases between. The DNA of the CDR3 is TGCGCCAGCAGCCAAGATTTGGCCACGGCGTCGAGCTCCTATAATTCACCCCTCCACTTT. This sequence encodes CASSQDLATASSSYNSPLHF.

This clonotype was found many times. Here the CDR3 DNA reads TGTGCCAGCAGTTACTCGAGAAGGGGCGAGCAGTACTTC. Amino acid sequence: CASSYSRRGEQYF. This sequence joins TRBV6-5 and TRBJ2-7, with TRBD1 as a possible D gene (5 bases). The CDR3 runs 13 residues. With 0 bases removed from V and 6 bases from J, the gap between germline ends came to 9 bases. From germline, CDR1 is MNHEY and CDR2 SVGAGI.

This clonotype has more than one count but fewer than ten. This chain connects TRBV6-6 to TRBJ2-4; D possibly uses TRBD1 or TRBD2 (5 bases each). In germline, CDR1 is MNHNY, CDR2 SVGAGI (reference sequence). This CDR3 has 13 residues. The DNA for the CDR3 is TGTGCGGCCAGCAGCTCGTCTGGGACCATTCAGTACTTC. Protein sequence: CAASSSSGTIQYF.

V gene TRBV12-3 or TRBV12-4 combines with J gene TRBJ1-3, with no clear D. V was clipped by 5 bases and J by 0 bases, with 17 bases between them. The CDR3 contains 17 residues. The CDR3: CASSPREDSHSGNTIYF. Written as DNA, the CDR3 is TGTGCCAGCAGTCCCCGTGAGGATAGTCACTCTGGAAACACCATATATTTT.

This clonotype was observed many times. The chain combines TRBV7-9 with TRBJ1-3, with 7 positions matching TRBD1. The CDR3 is made up of 14 amino acids. CDR1 is SEHNR, CDR2 FQNEAQ, per germline (reference sequence). With 7 bases clipped from V and 4 bases from J, the junction kept 7 bases outside the gene matches. CDR3 sequence (DNA): TGTGCCAGCATGCCAGGGGGGCCAGGAAACACCATATATTTT. Translating gives CASMPGGPGNTIYF. The complete variable domain, with remaining parts taken from reference TRBV7-9 and TRBJ1-3, reads DTGVSQNPRHKITKRGQNVTFRCDPISEHNRLYWYRQTLGQGPEFLTYFQNEAQLEKSRLLSDRFSAERPKGSFSTLEIQRTEQGDSAMYLCASMPGGPGNTIYFGEGSWLTVV.

This clonotype showed up just a few times. This may arise from a read error, as a much more abundant clone is one base away. The chain has TRBV19 and TRBJ1-5; the D is unclear. The CDR3 loop spans 13 amino acids. V was clipped by 3 bases and J by 11 bases, with 14 bases between them. Per germline, CDR1 LNHDA and CDR2 SQIVND (reference sequence). In DNA form, the CDR3 reads TGTGCCAGTAGTATGGTCCCCGGGGAGGCCCAGCATTTT. It encodes CASSMVPGEAQHF.

The rearrangement links TRBV7-2 to TRBJ2-7, with no clear D. This CDR3 is 16 amino acids long. Germline V CDR1 and CDR2: SGHTA, FQGNSA. V lost 5 bases to trimming and J lost 0 bases, with 17 bases between them. This chain's CDR3 is CASSPYFLGSSYEQYF. CDR3 nucleotide sequence: TGTGCCAGCAGCCCCTACTTTTTAGGCAGCTCCTACGAGCAGTACTTC.

V gene TRBV5-1 combines with J gene TRBJ2-7; tentatively, D is TRBD1 (6 bases). CDR3 length: 15 amino acids. Germline CDR1 reads SGHRS; CDR2 reads YFSETQ. V was trimmed by 0 bases and J by 2 bases, leaving 12 bases between them. The CDR3 loop reads CASSLEAGEPYEQYF. As DNA, the CDR3 is TGCGCCAGCAGCTTGGAGGCAGGGGAACCCTACGAGCAGTACTTC.

The table lists this clonotype with many counts. The chain uses TRBV9 and TRBJ2-4; 9 bases are shared with TRBD2. This CDR3 spans 15 amino acids. Germline V CDR1 and CDR2: SGDLS, YYNGEE. J was trimmed by 9 bases and V by 4 bases; bases with no gene match: 11. Here the CDR3 DNA reads TGTGCCAGCAGCCTGACCGGGACTAGCAGCTCCATTCAGTACTTC. This translates into CASSLTGTSSSIQYF.

This clonotype was recorded at least ten times. The genes are TRBV5-6 and TRBJ1-6, with 7 bases fitting TRBD1. Germline CDR1 reads SGHDT; CDR2 reads YYEEEE. With V trimmed by 3 bases and J by 6 bases, 9 bases remained unmatched. The CDR3 totals 16 residues. The DNA of the CDR3 is TGTGCCAGCAGCTCCCTGGACAGGCTACCTAATTCACCCCTCCACTTT. Amino acid sequence: CASSSLDRLPNSPLHF. Together with reference TRBV5-6 and TRBJ1-6, the CDR3 gives the full variable domain: DAGVTQSPTHLIKTRGQQVTLRCSPKSGHDTVSWYQQALGQGPQFIFQYYEEEERQRGNFPDRFSGHQFPNYSSELNVNALLLGDSALYLCASSSLDRLPNSPLHFGNGTRLTVT.

This clonotype was seen at least ten times. The rearrangement links TRBV20-1 to TRBJ1-6, with a weak D call TRBD1 (5 bases). This CDR3 spans 16 amino acids. Trimming removed 3 bases at V and 3 bases at J, with 15 bases between. Germline V gene lookup returns CDR1 DFQATT and CDR2 SNEGSKA (reference sequence). The CDR3 reads CSASRGLKGYNSPLHF. CDR3 DNA sequence: TGCAGTGCTAGCCGGGGCCTAAAGGGCTATAATTCACCCCTCCACTTT.

As concerns this clonotype: This may be a read error: a much more frequent sequence differs by one nucleotide. The chain combines TRBV11-1 with TRBJ1-1; no firm D call. The CDR3 covers 12 residues. Trimming took 2 bases from V and 8 from J, leaving 9 bases between them. Per germline, CDR1 SGHAT and CDR2 FQDESV (reference sequence). This CDR3 reads CASSLNCGEAFF. In DNA form, the CDR3 reads TGTGCCAGCAGCTTAAACTGTGGAGAAGCTTTCTTT.

This clonotype showed up many times. The V call is TRBV18, the J call TRBJ1-2; 8 positions agree with TRBD1. This CDR3 comprises 14 residues. The V gene end was trimmed by 3 bases and the J gene end by 6 bases; junction bases not matched to a gene: 6. The germline V gene encodes CDR1 KGHSH and CDR2 LQKENI. This CDR3 reads CASSPAGQADGYTF. The CDR3, as DNA: TGTGCCAGCTCACCTGCGGGACAGGCAGATGGCTACACCTTC.

This clonotype has at least ten counts. This sequence joins TRBV7-9 and TRBJ1-1; possibly TRBD1 for D (5 bases). The length of the CDR3 is 15 residues. Germline CDR1 SEHNR, CDR2 FQNEAQ (reference sequence). Trimming cost V 6 bases and J 7 bases, with 21 bases left between them. The CDR3 loop reads CASRAPREGRDEAFF. Here the CDR3 DNA reads TGTGCCAGCAGGGCCCCCCGGGAGGGGCGCGATGAAGCTTTCTTT.

This clonotype has at least ten counts. The chain couples TRBV5-6 to TRBJ1-6; D may be TRBD1 (6 bases). CDR1 is SGHDT and CDR2 is YYEEEE in the germline V gene. Trimming took 5 bases from V and 6 from J, leaving 15 bases between them. The CDR3 runs to 15 residues. DNA for the CDR3: TGTGCCAGCAGATTACAGGGATTCGGTAATTCACCCCTCCACTTT. Translation gives CASRLQGFGNSPLHF.

Many counts were recorded for this clonotype. The chain has TRBV5-6 and TRBJ1-4, with TRBD1 as a possible D gene (6 bases). The CDR3 is 14 amino acids. V lost 3 bases to trimming and J lost 7 bases, with 13 bases between them. CDR1 SGHDT and CDR2 YYEEEE come from the germline V gene. The CDR3 DNA reads as TGTGCCAGCAGCTCTACAGGGCGCGGTGAAAAACTGTTTTTT. Protein product: CASSSTGRGEKLFF.

Of note for this clonotype: Sequence at one end of the junction differs from germline and may be a read error. This chain connects TRBV6-2 or TRBV6-3 to TRBJ1-1; tentative D call: TRBD1 (5 bases). The CDR3 has 14 amino acids. Germline V gene data show CDR1 as MNHEY and CDR2 as SVGEGT. The CDR3 DNA follows: TGTGTCAGCAGGATAGAGGGGTCGGGGACTGAAGCTTTCTTT. The encoded protein is CVSRIEGSGTEAFF.

This clonotype was recorded many times. The V and J genes are TRBV20-1 and TRBJ2-7; 13 positions agree with TRBD2. J gave up 3 bases and V 4 bases, and 9 bases lay outside the gene matches. Per the germline V gene, CDR1 is DFQATT and CDR2 is SNEGSKA (reference sequence). CDR3 size: 16 residues. CDR3 region: CSAKGLAGAVVYEQYF. In nucleotides, the CDR3 is TGCAGTGCTAAAGGACTAGCGGGGGCCGTCGTCTACGAGCAGTACTTC.

This clonotype was observed a few times. The gene calls are TRBV29-1 and TRBJ2-1; a possible D gene is TRBD2 (7 bases). V shed 4 bases and J shed 10 bases, with 17 bases lying between them. The CDR3 extends over 13 amino acids. Per the germline V gene, CDR1 is SQVTM and CDR2 is ANQGSEA. CDR3: CSVAVGGGGEQFF. The CDR3 DNA follows: TGCAGCGTTGCGGTTGGAGGGGGAGGGGAGCAGTTCTTC.

This clonotype was picked up many times. The CDR3 sequence is CASSRDRPISTDTQYF. As DNA, the CDR3 is TGTGCCAGCAGTCGGGATCGACCGATTAGCACAGATACGCAGTATTTT. The V and J genes are TRBV6-6 and TRBJ2-3; tentatively, D is TRBD2 (5 bases). The CDR3 extends over 16 amino acids. V lost 5 bases, J lost 0 bases, and 15 bases lay in between. Germline loops: CDR1 MNHNY, CDR2 SVGAGI (reference sequence).

This clonotype showed up many times. The chain carries TRBV29-1 and TRBJ1-1; perhaps TRBD1 as D (6 bases). V lost 4 bases and J lost 4, with 16 bases in between. CDR1 SQVTM and CDR2 ANQGSEA come from the germline V gene. The CDR3 runs to 14 residues. Here the CDR3 reads CSVVDRSVFTEAFF. The CDR3 nucleotides read TGCAGCGTTGTCGACAGGTCGGTTTTCACTGAAGCTTTCTTT.

This clonotype was counted ten times or more. This rearrangement joins TRBV7-2 to TRBJ1-1; maybe TRBD1 (5 bases). From germline, CDR1 is SGHTA and CDR2 FQGNSA. Trimming shortened V by 5 bases and J by 7 bases, and 20 bases separated the two germline ends. The CDR3 is made up of 15 amino acids. The CDR3 loop is CASSRSSGGAREAFF. CDR3 sequence (DNA): TGTGCCAGCAGCCGCTCCTCGGGAGGGGCCCGTGAAGCTTTCTTT.

This clonotype was seen repeatedly, ten times or more. The rearrangement uses TRBV10-3 and TRBJ1-5, with 8 bases identical to TRBD1. The CDR3 is 15 residues long. The V segment lost 7 bases and the J segment 4 bases; nucleotides outside the gene matches: 9. The germline V gene encodes CDR1 ENHRY and CDR2 SYGVKD. DNA for the CDR3: TGTGCCATCAAAGAGACAGGGGACTTAAATCAGCCCCAGCATTTT. Its translation: CAIKETGDLNQPQHF.

The table lists this clonotype with many counts. This chain links TRBV4-1 with TRBJ2-6, with unresolved D. CDR3 length equals 17 residues. Germline lookup yields CDR1 MGHRA and CDR2 YSYEKL. Trimming cost V 0 bases and J 2 bases, with 11 bases left between them. CDR3 nucleotide sequence: TGCGCCAGCAGCCAAGAGGGGTCAGTCACTGGGGCCAACGTCCTGACTTTC. Protein sequence: CASSQEGSVTGANVLTF.

This clonotype qualifies as medium-sized. The chain employs TRBV20-1 and TRBJ1-1; the match to TRBD1 covers 7 bases. The CDR3 runs 11 residues. J gave up 7 bases and V 6 bases, and 5 bases lay outside the gene matches. Germline CDR1 reads DFQATT; CDR2 reads SNEGSKA (reference sequence). The CDR3 region is CSAMDRFEAFF. Here the CDR3 DNA reads TGCAGTGCCATGGACAGGTTTGAAGCTTTCTTT.